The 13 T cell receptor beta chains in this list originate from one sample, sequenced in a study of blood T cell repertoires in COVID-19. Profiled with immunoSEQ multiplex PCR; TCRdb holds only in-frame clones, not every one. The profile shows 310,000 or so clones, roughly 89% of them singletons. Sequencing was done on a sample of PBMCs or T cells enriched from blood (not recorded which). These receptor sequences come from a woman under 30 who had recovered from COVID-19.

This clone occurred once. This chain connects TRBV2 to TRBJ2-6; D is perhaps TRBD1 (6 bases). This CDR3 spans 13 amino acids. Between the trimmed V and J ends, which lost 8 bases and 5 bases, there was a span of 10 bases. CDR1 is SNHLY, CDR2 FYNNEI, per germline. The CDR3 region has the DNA TGTGCCAGCGGCCGGGACAGGGCCAACGTCCTGACTTTC. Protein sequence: CASGRDRANVLTF.

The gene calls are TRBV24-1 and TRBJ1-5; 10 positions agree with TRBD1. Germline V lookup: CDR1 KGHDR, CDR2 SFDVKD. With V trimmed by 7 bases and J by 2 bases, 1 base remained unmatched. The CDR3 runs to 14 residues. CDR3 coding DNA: TGTGCCACCAGCGGGACAGGGGGCAATCAGCCCCAGCATTTT. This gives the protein CATSGTGGNQPQHF.

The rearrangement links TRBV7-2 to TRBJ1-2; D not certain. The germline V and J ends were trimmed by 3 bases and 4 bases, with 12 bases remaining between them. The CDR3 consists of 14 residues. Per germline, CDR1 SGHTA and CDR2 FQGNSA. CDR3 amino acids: CASSFARMAYGYTF. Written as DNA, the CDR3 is TGTGCCAGCAGCTTTGCTAGAATGGCCTATGGCTACACCTTC.

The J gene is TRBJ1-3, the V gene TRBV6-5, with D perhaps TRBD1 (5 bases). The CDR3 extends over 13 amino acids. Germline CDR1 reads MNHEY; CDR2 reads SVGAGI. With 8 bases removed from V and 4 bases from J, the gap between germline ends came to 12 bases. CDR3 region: CASRRQTGNTIYF. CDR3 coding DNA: TGTGCCAGCCGCCGACAGACGGGAAACACCATATATTTT.

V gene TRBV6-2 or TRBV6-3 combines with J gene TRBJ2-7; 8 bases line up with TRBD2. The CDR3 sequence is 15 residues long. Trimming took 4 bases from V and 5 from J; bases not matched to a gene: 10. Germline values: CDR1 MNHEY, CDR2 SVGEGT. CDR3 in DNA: TGTGCCAGCAGTTTTCGGGGACTAGATGTCAACGAGCAGTACTTC. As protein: CASSFRGLDVNEQYF.

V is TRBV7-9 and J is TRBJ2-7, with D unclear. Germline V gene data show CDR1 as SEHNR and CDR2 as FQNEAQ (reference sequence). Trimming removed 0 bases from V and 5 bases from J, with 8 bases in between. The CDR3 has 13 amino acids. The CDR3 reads CASSLAGPHEQYF. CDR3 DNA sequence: TGTGCCAGCAGCTTAGCGGGCCCCCACGAGCAGTACTTC.

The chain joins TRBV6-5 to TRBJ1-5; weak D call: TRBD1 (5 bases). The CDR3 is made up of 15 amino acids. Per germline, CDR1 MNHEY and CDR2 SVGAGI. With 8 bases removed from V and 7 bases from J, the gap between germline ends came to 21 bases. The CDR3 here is CASRLEAASGQPQHF. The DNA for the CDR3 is TGTGCCAGCCGGCTCGAGGCCGCATCAGGGCAGCCCCAGCATTTT.

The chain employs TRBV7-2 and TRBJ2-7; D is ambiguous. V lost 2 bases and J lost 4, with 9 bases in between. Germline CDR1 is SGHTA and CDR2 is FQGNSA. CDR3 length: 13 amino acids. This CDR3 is CASSLLPQYEQYF. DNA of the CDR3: TGTGCCAGCAGCTTACTCCCCCAGTACGAGCAGTACTTC.

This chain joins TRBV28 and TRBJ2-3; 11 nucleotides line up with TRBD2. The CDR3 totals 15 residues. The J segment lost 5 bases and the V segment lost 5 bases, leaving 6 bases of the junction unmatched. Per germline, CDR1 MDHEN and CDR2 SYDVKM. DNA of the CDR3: TGTGCCAGCAGTCCTAGACTAGCGGGGTTAGATACGCAGTATTTT. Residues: CASSPRLAGLDTQYF.

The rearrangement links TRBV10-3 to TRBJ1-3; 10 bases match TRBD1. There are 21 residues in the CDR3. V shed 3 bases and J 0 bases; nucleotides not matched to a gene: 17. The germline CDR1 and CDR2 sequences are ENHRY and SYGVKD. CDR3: CAISDPRETRDRGVSGNTIYF. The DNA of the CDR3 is TGTGCCATCAGTGACCCTAGGGAGACCAGGGACAGGGGAGTCTCTGGAAACACCATATATTTT.

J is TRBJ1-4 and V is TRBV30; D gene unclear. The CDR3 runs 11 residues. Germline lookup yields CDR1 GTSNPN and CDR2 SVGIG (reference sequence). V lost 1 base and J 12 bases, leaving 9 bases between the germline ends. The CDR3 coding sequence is TGTGCCTGGAGTGGCTACTTGGAACTGTTTTTT. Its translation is CAWSGYLELFF.

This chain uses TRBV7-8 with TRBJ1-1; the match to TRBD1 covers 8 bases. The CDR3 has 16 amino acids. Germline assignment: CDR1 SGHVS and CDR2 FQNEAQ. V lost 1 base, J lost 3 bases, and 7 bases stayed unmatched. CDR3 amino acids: CASSLGARQGYTEAFF. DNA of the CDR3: TGTGCCAGCAGCTTAGGGGCTCGACAGGGGTACACTGAAGCTTTCTTT.

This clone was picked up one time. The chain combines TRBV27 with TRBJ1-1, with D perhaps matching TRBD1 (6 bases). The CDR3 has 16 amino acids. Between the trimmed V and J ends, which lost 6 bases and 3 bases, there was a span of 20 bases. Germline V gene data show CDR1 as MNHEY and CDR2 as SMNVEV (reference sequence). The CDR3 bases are TGTGCCAGCAGCCTGGGGTCGGGCCAGGGGTACACTGAAGCTTTCTTT. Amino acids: CASSLGSGQGYTEAFF.